The 2 T cell receptor beta chains in this list originate from one sample, sequenced in a study of blood T cells in healthy people across ages. Primed by a sample-barcoded 5' primer and a J-beta primer mix, a second PCR proceeded for about 7 to 11 cycles. Using its own MiXCR run on the 5' RACE reads, TCRdb lists one record per CDR3 protein. The sample shows roughly 700,000 distinct CDR3 sequences, 32% of them seen only once. Sequences were obtained from blood. These receptor sequences come from a woman of 80 years or more in good health.

This clonotype was found a few times. This chain joins TRBV5-1 and TRBJ2-1, with TRBD1 matching over 12 bases. The germline gives CDR1 SGHRS, CDR2 YFSETQ. CDR3 size: 15 residues. Trimming removed 3 bases from V and 12 bases from J; junction bases left unmatched: 10. CDR3 region: CASSSGTGGCGGQFF. The DNA for the CDR3 is TGCGCCAGCAGCTCCGGGACAGGGGGCTGCGGTGGGCAGTTCTTC. Using reference TRBV5-1 and TRBJ2-1 for the parts outside the CDR3, the full variable domain is KAGVTQTPRYLIKTRGQQVTLSCSPISGHRSVSWYQQTPGQGLQFLFEYFSETQRNKGNFPGRFSGRQFSNSRSEMNVSTLELGDSALYLCASSSGTGGCGGQFFGPGTRLTVL.

The rearrangement joins TRBV20-1 to TRBJ2-5; D is uncertain. Germline V gives CDR1 DFQATT, CDR2 SNEGSKA (reference sequence). Trimming took off 0 bases at V and 7 bases at J, with 15 bases between the two ends. The CDR3 extends over 14 amino acids. The CDR3 DNA reads TGCAGTGCTAGAGATCGTGGCTACCATGGGACCCAGTACTTC. It translates to CSARDRGYHGTQYF.